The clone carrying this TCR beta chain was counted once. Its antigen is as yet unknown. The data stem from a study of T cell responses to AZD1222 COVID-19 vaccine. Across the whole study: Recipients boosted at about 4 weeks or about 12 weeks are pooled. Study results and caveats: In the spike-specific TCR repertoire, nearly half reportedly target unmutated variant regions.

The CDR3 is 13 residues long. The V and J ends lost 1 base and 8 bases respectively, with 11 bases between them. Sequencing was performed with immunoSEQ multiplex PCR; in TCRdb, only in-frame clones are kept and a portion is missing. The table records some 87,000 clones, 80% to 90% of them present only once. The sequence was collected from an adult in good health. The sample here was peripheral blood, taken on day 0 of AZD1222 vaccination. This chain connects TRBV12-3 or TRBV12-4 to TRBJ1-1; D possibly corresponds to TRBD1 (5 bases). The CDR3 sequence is CASSLEGPPEAFF. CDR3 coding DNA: TGTGCCAGCAGTTTAGAGGGGCCCCCCGAAGCTTTCTTT.